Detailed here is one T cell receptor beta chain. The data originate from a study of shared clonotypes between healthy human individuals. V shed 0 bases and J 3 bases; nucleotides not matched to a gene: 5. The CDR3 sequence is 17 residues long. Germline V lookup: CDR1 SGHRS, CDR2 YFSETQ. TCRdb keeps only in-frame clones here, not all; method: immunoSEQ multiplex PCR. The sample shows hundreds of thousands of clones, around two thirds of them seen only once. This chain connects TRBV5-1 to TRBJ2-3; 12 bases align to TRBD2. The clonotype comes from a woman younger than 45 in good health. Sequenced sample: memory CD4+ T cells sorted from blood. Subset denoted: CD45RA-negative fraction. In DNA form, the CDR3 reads TGCGCCAGCAGCTTGGGGACTAGCGGGAAGGGGACAGATACGCAGTATTTT. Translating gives CASSLGTSGKGTDTQYF.